These 31 T cell receptor beta chains were sequenced from one sample in a study of T cells after yellow fever vaccination (dated by TCRdb to 2018 to 2020). The library relied on 5' RACE. This sample was sequenced with an Illumina HiSeq 2500. Through fastp at Q25 and MiXCR, TCRdb rebuilt clones from the public reads, retaining in-frame beta chains. Merged by CDR3 protein, the rows form single entries marked with the most common genes and DNA. A total of 200,000 to 300,000 distinct CDR3 sequences appear in this sample, roughly 13% of them only once. The ten largest clones capture roughly 0.5% of the sample. The sample's treatment or condition, from its label and the paper: live attenuated yellow fever vaccine strain. The sample consisted of CD4+ T cells sorted from PBMCs, taken 45 days after the yellow fever booster vaccination. The receptors come from a man under 40 who received the YFV17D yellow fever vaccine.

The sample holds a few counts of this clonotype. The CDR3 here is CASSYRATYEQYF. The CDR3 nucleotides read TGTGCCAGCAGTTACCGAGCCACCTACGAGCAGTACTTC. The chain recombines TRBV6-5 with TRBJ2-7; D unclear. The V end lost 2 bases, the J end lost 2 bases, and 7 bases lay between the germline ends. CDR1 MNHEY and CDR2 SVGAGI come from the germline V gene. This CDR3 has 13 residues.

This clonotype showed up just a few times. The chain links TRBV6-2 or TRBV6-3 to TRBJ2-3; D is uncertain. Germline V CDR1 and CDR2: MNHEY, SVGEGT. The V end was cut by 7 bases, the J end by 4 bases, with 24 bases between. CDR3 length: 17 residues. The CDR3 reads CASTRWAERHPSDTQYF. The CDR3 DNA sequence: TGTGCCAGCACCCGCTGGGCCGAACGACATCCTTCAGATACGCAGTATTTT.

This clonotype has a handful of counts. The chain couples TRBV7-3 to TRBJ2-1; 10 bases fit TRBD2. V gave up 5 bases and J gave up 10 bases; unmatched junction bases: 5. The V gene's germline CDR1 is SGHTA and CDR2 FQGTGA. The CDR3 has 13 residues. CDR3 protein: CASSLGLAAEQFF. DNA for the CDR3: TGTGCCAGCAGCCTTGGACTAGCGGCCGAGCAGTTCTTC.

J is TRBJ2-5 and V is TRBV7-8; weak D call: TRBD2 (5 bases). Looked up from germline, CDR1 is SGHVS and CDR2 is FQNEAQ. V was clipped by 0 bases and J by 4 bases, with 15 bases between them. The CDR3 contains 16 residues. The CDR3 DNA is TGTGCCAGCAGCTTAGCCCTAGGACTGGGCGGAGAGACCCAGTACTTC. The encoded protein is CASSLALGLGGETQYF. Drawing the rest from reference TRBV7-8 and TRBJ2-5, the complete variable domain is GAGVSQSPRYKVAKRGQDVALRCDPISGHVSLFWYQQALGQGPEFLTYFQNEAQLDKSGLPSDRFFAERPEGSVSTLKIQRTQQEDSAVYLCASSLALGLGGETQYFGPGTRLLVL.

This clonotype was detected ten times or more. The genes are TRBV24-1 and TRBJ2-1; a possible D gene is TRBD1 (5 bases). The V gene's germline CDR1 is KGHDR and CDR2 SFDVKD. The CDR3 has 15 amino acids. Trimming left V 2 bases short and J 7 bases short, with 14 bases between. The CDR3 nucleotides are TGTGCCACCAGTGATTCCAGGACACCACATAATGAGCAGTTCTTC. This translates into CATSDSRTPHNEQFF.

This clonotype was seen a few times. The gene calls are TRBV5-4 and TRBJ2-5; 15 bases line up with TRBD2. The CDR3 is 14 residues long. V trimming: 7 bases; J trimming: 5 bases; junction bases outside the gene matches: 3. From germline, CDR1 is SGHNT and CDR2 YYREEE (reference sequence). CDR3 residues: CASGLAGGSETQYF. The CDR3 nucleotides are TGTGCCAGCGGACTAGCGGGAGGGTCGGAGACCCAGTACTTC.

This clonotype occurred a few times. CDR3 loop: CASSQGDRPYEQYF. The CDR3 bases are TGCGCCAGCAGTCAAGGGGACAGACCCTACGAGCAGTACTTC. This chain links TRBV5-1 with TRBJ2-7, with 7 bases identical to TRBD1. There are 14 residues in the CDR3. With V trimmed by 5 bases and J by 2 bases, 7 bases remained unmatched. The germline V gene has CDR1 SGHRS and CDR2 YFSETQ.

This clonotype occurred a few times. The rearrangement uses TRBV6-1 and TRBJ2-5; 14 positions match TRBD2. Losses at the gene ends were 5 bases for V and 6 bases for J; bases not matched to a gene: 8. The CDR3 extends over 16 amino acids. Looked up from germline, CDR1 is MNHNS and CDR2 is SASEGT. The CDR3: CASSRLAGGPVKTQYF. In DNA, the CDR3 is TGTGCCAGCAGTCGACTAGCGGGAGGGCCTGTGAAGACCCAGTACTTC.

This rearrangement joins TRBV20-1 to TRBJ2-3; TRBD2 agrees at 11 bases. The V gene end was trimmed by 5 bases and the J gene end by 6 bases; junction bases not matched to a gene: 13. Germline values: CDR1 DFQATT, CDR2 SNEGSKA (reference sequence). This CDR3 contains 16 residues. CDR3 sequence reads: CSAATILAGAPDTQYF. CDR3 DNA: TGCAGTGCTGCAACGATACTAGCGGGAGCCCCGGATACGCAGTATTTT.

A few counts support this clonotype. The chain employs TRBV7-8 and TRBJ2-7, with no clear D. The CDR3 is 15 amino acids. V shed 1 base and J shed 6 bases, with 16 bases lying between them. Germline loops: CDR1 SGHVS, CDR2 FQNEAQ. CDR3 DNA: TGTGCCAGCAGCTTAGTGGCCAGTTCGTTGCGCGAGCAGTACTTC. Translated: CASSLVASSLREQYF.

This clonotype has a handful of counts. V gene TRBV28 combines with J gene TRBJ2-7, with D perhaps matching TRBD1 (6 bases). Germline assignment: CDR1 MDHEN and CDR2 SYDVKM. Between the trimmed V and J ends, which lost 3 bases and 3 bases, there was a span of 18 bases. This CDR3 has 16 residues. This CDR3 is CASSLGQGHNLYEQYF. CDR3 coding DNA: TGTGCCAGCAGTTTGGGGCAGGGACATAACCTCTACGAGCAGTACTTC.

This clonotype has only a few counts. The chain is built from TRBV6-1 and TRBJ2-2; D unresolved. The CDR3 runs 14 residues. The V end was cut by 6 bases, the J end by 4 bases, with 12 bases between. Germline CDR1 is MNHNS and CDR2 is SASEGT. In DNA form, the CDR3 reads TGTGCCAGCAGAACGCAAGGAGCCACCGGGGAGCTGTTTTTT. Encoded protein: CASRTQGATGELFF.

This clonotype was observed a few times. This chain links TRBV15 with TRBJ2-2, with 7 bases aligning to TRBD1. Per the germline V gene, CDR1 is LNHNV and CDR2 is YYDKDF (reference sequence). Trimming at V came to 2 bases and at J to 5 bases, leaving 2 bases not matched to a gene. This CDR3 has 14 residues. The CDR3 is CATSRPTGTGELFF. The CDR3, as DNA: TGTGCCACCAGCAGACCGACAGGGACCGGGGAGCTGTTTTTT.

This clonotype was recorded a few times. The chain couples TRBV27 to TRBJ2-7; D is perhaps TRBD2 (6 bases). Trimming stripped 7 bases from V and 0 bases from J, with 13 bases between. The CDR3 contains 14 residues. Per the germline V gene, CDR1 is MNHEY and CDR2 is SMNVEV (reference sequence). CDR3 residues: CASKVGTASYEQYF. Here the CDR3 DNA reads TGTGCCAGCAAAGTTGGGACTGCCTCCTACGAGCAGTACTTC.

This clonotype was observed many times. The V gene is TRBV7-2, the J gene TRBJ2-7; D may be TRBD1 (5 bases). V gave up 5 bases and J gave up 7 bases, with 15 bases separating them. Germline V gene lookup returns CDR1 SGHTA and CDR2 FQGNSA. The CDR3 length is 13 residues. CDR3 loop: CASSPDQGGEQYF. The CDR3 DNA follows: TGTGCCAGCAGCCCAGACCAGGGCGGTGAGCAGTACTTC. Looking up the rest from reference TRBV7-2 and TRBJ2-7 gives the full variable domain: GAGVSQSPSNKVTEKGKDVELRCDPISGHTALYWYRQSLGQGLEFLIYFQGNSAPDKSGLPSDRFSAERTGGSVSTLTIQRTQQEDSAVYLCASSPDQGGEQYFGPGTRLTVT.

A note on this clonotype: This may be a read error: a much more frequent sequence differs by one nucleotide. The CDR3 nucleotides are TGTGCCATCAAGACTAGCGACCAGAACACCGGGGAGGTGTTTTTT. This encodes CAIKTSDQNTGEVFF. The chain is built from TRBV10-3 and TRBJ2-2; 8 bases are shared with TRBD2. CDR3 length: 15 residues. The germline V gene has CDR1 ENHRY and CDR2 SYGVKD.

This clonotype was seen a handful of times. The rearrangement uses TRBV20-1 and TRBJ2-5; TRBD2 agrees at 8 bases. V shed 4 bases, J shed 2 bases, and the junction held 6 bases outside the gene matches. The germline V gene has CDR1 DFQATT and CDR2 SNEGSKA (reference sequence). This CDR3 has 14 amino acids. DNA for the CDR3: TGCAGTGCTAAGCTAGCGGGTAAACAAGAGACCCAGTACTTC. It is translated as CSAKLAGKQETQYF.

This clonotype was found many times. The chain uses TRBV20-1 and TRBJ2-7; D might be TRBD2 (5 bases). Germline assignment: CDR1 DFQATT and CDR2 SNEGSKA (reference sequence). Trimming shortened V by 0 bases and J by 0 bases, and 9 bases separated the two germline ends. The CDR3 totals 14 residues. CDR3: CSARDRTSSYEQYF. CDR3 nucleotides: TGCAGTGCTAGAGATCGCACTAGCTCCTACGAGCAGTACTTC.

This clonotype was counted a few times. V is TRBV10-1 and J is TRBJ2-4, with D unresolved. V was trimmed by 0 bases and J by 9 bases, leaving 12 bases between them. This CDR3 region has 14 residues. Germline V lookup: CDR1 WNHNN, CDR2 SYGVQD (reference sequence). This chain's CDR3 is CASSESSHAGIQYF. The DNA of the CDR3 is TGCGCCAGCAGTGAGTCGAGCCACGCCGGCATTCAGTACTTC.

The V call is TRBV3-1, the J call TRBJ2-3, with D perhaps TRBD1 (7 bases). The CDR3 runs 15 residues. Deletions cut 4 bases from V and 8 bases from J, with 19 bases between. Germline V CDR1 and CDR2: LGHDT, YNNKEL (reference sequence). This CDR3 reads CASSPHSGAGGTQYF. CDR3 in DNA: TGTGCCAGCAGCCCCCATAGCGGAGCAGGGGGTACGCAGTATTTT.

The chain recombines TRBV10-3 with TRBJ2-2; D is tentatively TRBD1 or TRBD2 (5 bases each). The CDR3 sequence is 14 residues long. Between the trimmed V and J ends, which lost 4 bases and 5 bases, there was a span of 11 bases. Per the germline V gene, CDR1 is ENHRY and CDR2 is SYGVKD. CDR3 sequence reads: CAISAGTRTGELFF. As DNA, the CDR3 is TGTGCCATCAGTGCTGGGACCAGGACCGGGGAGCTGTTTTTT.

The J gene is TRBJ2-2, the V gene TRBV30, with 9 positions matching TRBD1. J was trimmed by 4 bases and V by 0 bases; bases with no gene match: 3. Germline CDR1 GTSNPN, CDR2 SVGIG (reference sequence). This CDR3 comprises 15 residues. CDR3 loop: CAWSVGQGSTGELFF. The CDR3, as DNA: TGTGCCTGGAGTGTGGGACAGGGAAGCACCGGGGAGCTGTTTTTT.

The gene calls are TRBV12-3 or TRBV12-4 and TRBJ1-1; D not certain. The CDR3 runs 13 residues. V was trimmed by 2 bases and J by 1 base, leaving 5 bases between them. The CDR3 is CASSLLTNTEAFF. The CDR3 bases are TGTGCCAGCAGTTTACTGACGAACACTGAAGCTTTCTTT.

This chain uses TRBV5-6 with TRBJ2-5; D gene unclear. V shed 0 bases and J shed 4 bases, with 10 bases lying between them. Per the germline V gene, CDR1 is SGHDT and CDR2 is YYEEEE. There are 14 residues in the CDR3. CDR3 nucleotides: TGTGCCAGCAGCTTGGACACCGGCGGAGAGACCCAGTACTTC. As protein: CASSLDTGGETQYF.

The gene calls are TRBV5-1 and TRBJ2-1; no clear D gene. V gave up 0 bases and J gave up 4 bases, with 5 bases separating them. The CDR3 spans 13 residues. The germline V gene has CDR1 SGHRS and CDR2 YFSETQ. The CDR3 is CASSLGWYNEQFF. The CDR3 DNA follows: TGCGCCAGCAGCTTGGGTTGGTACAATGAGCAGTTCTTC.

A note on this clonotype: Mismatch with germline at one junction end may stem from a read error. J is TRBJ2-7 and V is TRBV27; 8 nucleotides match TRBD2. This CDR3 has 18 residues. CDR1 MNHEY and CDR2 SMNVEV come from the germline V gene (reference sequence). The CDR3 protein is CPSRNSGQPGTSSYEQYF. CDR3 bases: TGTCCCAGCAGGAACTCGGGACAACCCGGGACTAGCTCCTACGAGCAGTACTTC.

The chain recombines TRBV3-1 with TRBJ2-5; possible D gene TRBD2, 5 bases. V was trimmed by 1 base and J by 5 bases, leaving 8 bases between them. Germline CDR1 reads LGHDT; CDR2 reads YNNKEL (reference sequence). CDR3 length equals 13 residues. Here the CDR3 DNA reads TGTGCCAGCAGCCAAGCCCGCGGGGAGACCCAGTACTTC. It yields the protein CASSQARGETQYF.

CDR3 DNA: TGCAGTGCTAGTCAGGCCTACGAGCAGTACTTC. This translates into CSASQAYEQYF. The chain uses TRBV20-1 and TRBJ2-7; D remains ambiguous. The CDR3 totals 11 residues. V was shortened by 3 bases and J by 2 bases, with 5 bases between the two germline ends. CDR1 DFQATT and CDR2 SNEGSKA come from the germline V gene (reference sequence).

This clonotype was seen a few times. CDR3 DNA: TGTGCCAGCAGCTTTATAGCGGGAGGGGGCGAGCAGTACTTC. As protein: CASSFIAGGGEQYF. V gene TRBV7-2 combines with J gene TRBJ2-7, with TRBD2 identical over 11 bases. This CDR3 is 14 amino acids long. V was clipped by 3 bases and J by 6 bases; unmatched bases: 4. Germline V gene lookup returns CDR1 SGHTA and CDR2 FQGNSA.

This clonotype was seen at least ten times. V usage is TRBV5-1 and J usage is TRBJ2-5; 10 bases are a match to TRBD2. CDR1 and CDR2 from the germline V gene are SGHRS and YFSETQ. The CDR3 is 15 amino acids. V lost 5 bases and J lost 2; bases outside the gene matches: 6. CDR3 region: CASSRTSGSQETQYF. The CDR3 DNA follows: TGCGCCAGCAGTCGGACTAGCGGATCTCAAGAGACCCAGTACTTC.

This clonotype has a handful of counts. The gene calls are TRBV25-1 and TRBJ1-1; D not certain. Germline CDR1 MGHDK, CDR2 SYGVNS. The CDR3 is made up of 13 amino acids. V was cut by 5 bases and J by 1 base, with 8 bases left in between. The CDR3 region is CASSYHQNTEAFF. CDR3 nucleotide sequence: TGTGCCAGCAGTTATCACCAGAACACTGAAGCTTTCTTT.